This T cell receptor beta chain was obtained from a study of T cell responses to AZD1222 COVID-19 vaccine. The germline V gene has CDR1 LNHDA and CDR2 SQIVND (reference sequence). The CDR3 has 16 residues. V lost 3 bases to trimming and J lost 0 bases, with 14 bases between them. TCRdb's copy holds only in-frame clones and misses some; the assay was immunoSEQ multiplex PCR. This table has around 100,000 clones, more than 70% appearing once. Findings of the study overall: Clonal diversity was possibly underestimated, and the donors were mostly white British, with more females.

To note about this clone: What it binds is not known.

The TCR sequence derives from an adult in good health. Source: peripheral blood, taken on day 0 of MenACWY control vaccination. The J gene is TRBJ2-5, the V gene TRBV19; possible D gene TRBD2, 5 bases. CDR3 coding DNA: TGTGCCAGTAGTATTCAAGGCGAGGGATACCAAGAGACCCAGTACTTC. Translated, it gives CASSIQGEGYQETQYF.